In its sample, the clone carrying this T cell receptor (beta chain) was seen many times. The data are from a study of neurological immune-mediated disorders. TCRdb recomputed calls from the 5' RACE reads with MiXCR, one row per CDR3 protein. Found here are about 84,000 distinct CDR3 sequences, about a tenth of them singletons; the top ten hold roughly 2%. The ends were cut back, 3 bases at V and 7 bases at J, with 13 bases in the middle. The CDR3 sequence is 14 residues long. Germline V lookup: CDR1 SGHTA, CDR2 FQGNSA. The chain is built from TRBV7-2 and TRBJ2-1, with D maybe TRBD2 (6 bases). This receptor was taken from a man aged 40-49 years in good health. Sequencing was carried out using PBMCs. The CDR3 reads CASSFHGGLNEQFF. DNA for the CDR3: TGTGCCAGCAGCTTCCACGGAGGGTTAAATGAGCAGTTCTTC.